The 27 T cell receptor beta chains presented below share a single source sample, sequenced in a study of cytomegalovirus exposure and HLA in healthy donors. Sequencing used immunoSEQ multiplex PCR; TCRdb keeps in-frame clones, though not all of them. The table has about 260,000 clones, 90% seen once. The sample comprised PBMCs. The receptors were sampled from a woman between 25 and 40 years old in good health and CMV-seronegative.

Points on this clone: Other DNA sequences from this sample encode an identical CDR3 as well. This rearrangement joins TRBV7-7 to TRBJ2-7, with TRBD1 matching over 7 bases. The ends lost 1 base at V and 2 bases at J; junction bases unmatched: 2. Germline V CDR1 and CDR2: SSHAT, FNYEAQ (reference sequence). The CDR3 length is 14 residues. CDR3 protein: CASSLGQGAYEQYF. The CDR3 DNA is TGTGCCAGCAGCTTAGGGCAGGGGGCCTACGAGCAGTACTTC.

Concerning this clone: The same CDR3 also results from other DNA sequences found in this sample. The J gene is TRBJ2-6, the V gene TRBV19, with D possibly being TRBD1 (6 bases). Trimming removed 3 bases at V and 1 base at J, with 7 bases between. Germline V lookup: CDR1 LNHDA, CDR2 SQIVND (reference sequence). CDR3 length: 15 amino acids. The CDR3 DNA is TGTGCCAGTAGTATTACAGGGTCTGGGGCCAACGTCCTGACTTTC. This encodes CASSITGSGANVLTF.

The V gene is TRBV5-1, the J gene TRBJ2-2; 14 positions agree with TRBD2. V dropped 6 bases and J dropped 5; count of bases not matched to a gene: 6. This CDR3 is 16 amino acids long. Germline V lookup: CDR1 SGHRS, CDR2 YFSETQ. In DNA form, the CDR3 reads TGCGCCAGCACCCGACTAGCGGGAGGGATAACCGGGGAGCTGTTTTTT. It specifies CASTRLAGGITGELFF.

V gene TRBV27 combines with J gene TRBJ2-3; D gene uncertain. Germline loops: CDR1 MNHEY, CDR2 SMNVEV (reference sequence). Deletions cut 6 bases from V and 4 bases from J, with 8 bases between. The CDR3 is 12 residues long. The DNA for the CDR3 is TGTGCCAGCAGCCCACGGCCAGATACGCAGTATTTT. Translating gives CASSPRPDTQYF.

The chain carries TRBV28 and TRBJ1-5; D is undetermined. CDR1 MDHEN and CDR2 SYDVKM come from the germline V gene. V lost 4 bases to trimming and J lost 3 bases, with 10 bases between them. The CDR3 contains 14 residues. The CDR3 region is CASSYRSFNQPQHF. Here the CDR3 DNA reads TGTGCCAGCAGTTATCGGAGTTTCAATCAGCCCCAGCATTTT.

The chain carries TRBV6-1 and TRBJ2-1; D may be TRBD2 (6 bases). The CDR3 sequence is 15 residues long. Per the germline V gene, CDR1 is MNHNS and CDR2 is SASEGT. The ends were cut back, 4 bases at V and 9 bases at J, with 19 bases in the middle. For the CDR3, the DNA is TGTGCCAGCAGTGTGGAGACTAGTTGGGCAAGTGAGCAGTTCTTC. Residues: CASSVETSWASEQFF.

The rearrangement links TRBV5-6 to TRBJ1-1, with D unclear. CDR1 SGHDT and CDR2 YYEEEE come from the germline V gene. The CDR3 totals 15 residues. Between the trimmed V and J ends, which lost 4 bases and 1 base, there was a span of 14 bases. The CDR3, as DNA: TGTGCCAGCAGCCAAGGATCGGACTGGAACACTGAAGCTTTCTTT. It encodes CASSQGSDWNTEAFF.

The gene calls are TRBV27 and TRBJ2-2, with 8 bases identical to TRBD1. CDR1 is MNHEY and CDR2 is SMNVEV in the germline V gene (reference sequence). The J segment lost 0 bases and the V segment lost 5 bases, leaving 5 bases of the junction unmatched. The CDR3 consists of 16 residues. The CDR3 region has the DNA TGTGCCAGCAGTACCTGGACAGGGACGAACACCGGGGAGCTGTTTTTT. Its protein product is CASSTWTGTNTGELFF.

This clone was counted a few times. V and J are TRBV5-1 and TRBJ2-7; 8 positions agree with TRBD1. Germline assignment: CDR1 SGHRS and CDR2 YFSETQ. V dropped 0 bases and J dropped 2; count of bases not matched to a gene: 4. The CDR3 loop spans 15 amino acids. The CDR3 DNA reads TGCGCCAGCAGCTTGGAGACAGGGGAGGCCTACGAGCAGTACTTC. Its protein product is CASSLETGEAYEQYF.

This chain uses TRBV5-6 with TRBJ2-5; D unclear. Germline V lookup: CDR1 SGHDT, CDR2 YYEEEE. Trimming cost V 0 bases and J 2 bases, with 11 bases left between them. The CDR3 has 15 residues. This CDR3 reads CASSLEQYRQETQYF. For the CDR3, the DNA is TGTGCCAGCAGCTTGGAACAGTATAGACAAGAGACCCAGTACTTC.

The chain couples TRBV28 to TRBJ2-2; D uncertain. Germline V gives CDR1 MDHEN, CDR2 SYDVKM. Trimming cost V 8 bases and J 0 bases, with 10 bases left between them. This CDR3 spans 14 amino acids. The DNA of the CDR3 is TGTGCCAGCGGGCCGACGGCGAACACCGGGGAGCTGTTTTTT. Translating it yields CASGPTANTGELFF.

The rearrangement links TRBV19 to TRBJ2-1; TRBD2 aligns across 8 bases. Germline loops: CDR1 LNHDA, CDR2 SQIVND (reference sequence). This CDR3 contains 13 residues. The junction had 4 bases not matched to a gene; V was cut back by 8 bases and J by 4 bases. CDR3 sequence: CASGLALYNEQFF. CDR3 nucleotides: TGTGCCAGTGGACTAGCCCTGTACAATGAGCAGTTCTTC.

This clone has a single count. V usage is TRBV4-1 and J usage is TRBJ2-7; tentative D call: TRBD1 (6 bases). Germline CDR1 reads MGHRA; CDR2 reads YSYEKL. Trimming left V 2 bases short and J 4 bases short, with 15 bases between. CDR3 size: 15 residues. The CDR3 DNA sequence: TGCGCCAGCAGCCAAACTCGGGACACCGGATACGAGCAGTACTTC. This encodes CASSQTRDTGYEQYF.

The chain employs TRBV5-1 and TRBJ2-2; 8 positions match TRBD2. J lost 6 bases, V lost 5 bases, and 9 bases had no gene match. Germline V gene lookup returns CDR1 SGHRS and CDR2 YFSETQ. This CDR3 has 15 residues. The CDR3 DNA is TGCGCCAGCAGACTTAGCGGGATAGGTGCCGGGGAGCTGTTTTTT. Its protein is CASRLSGIGAGELFF. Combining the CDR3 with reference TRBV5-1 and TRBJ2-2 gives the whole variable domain KAGVTQTPRYLIKTRGQQVTLSCSPISGHRSVSWYQQTPGQGLQFLFEYFSETQRNKGNFPGRFSGRQFSNSRSEMNVSTLELGDSALYLCASRLSGIGAGELFFGEGSRLTVL.

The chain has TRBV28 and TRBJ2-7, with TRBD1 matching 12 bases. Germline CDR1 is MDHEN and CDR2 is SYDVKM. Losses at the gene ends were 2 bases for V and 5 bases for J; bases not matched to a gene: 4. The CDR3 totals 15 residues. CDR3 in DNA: TGTGCCAGCAGTTTAGGGGGGACAGGGGGCCACGAGCAGTACTTC. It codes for CASSLGGTGGHEQYF.

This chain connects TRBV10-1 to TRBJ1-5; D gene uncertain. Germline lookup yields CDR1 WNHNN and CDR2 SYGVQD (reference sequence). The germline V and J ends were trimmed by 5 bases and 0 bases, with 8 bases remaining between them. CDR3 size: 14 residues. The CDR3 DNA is TGCGCCAGCAGTACAGTACATAGCAATCAGCCCCAGCATTTT. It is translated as CASSTVHSNQPQHF.

CDR3 DNA sequence: TGTGCCAGCAGGACAGCAACTAATGAAAAACTGTTTTTT. The encoded protein is CASRTATNEKLFF. The chain has TRBV28 and TRBJ1-4; maybe TRBD1 (5 bases). Germline CDR1 MDHEN, CDR2 SYDVKM. Trimming left V 6 bases short and J 0 bases short, with 5 bases between. The CDR3 is made up of 13 amino acids.

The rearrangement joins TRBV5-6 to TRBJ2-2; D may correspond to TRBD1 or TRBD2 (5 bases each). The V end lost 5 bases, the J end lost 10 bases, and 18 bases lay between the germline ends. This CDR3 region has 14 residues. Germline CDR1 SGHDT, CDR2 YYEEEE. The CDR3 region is CASSWDASQPELFF. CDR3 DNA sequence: TGTGCCAGCAGTTGGGACGCTAGTCAGCCGGAGCTGTTTTTT.

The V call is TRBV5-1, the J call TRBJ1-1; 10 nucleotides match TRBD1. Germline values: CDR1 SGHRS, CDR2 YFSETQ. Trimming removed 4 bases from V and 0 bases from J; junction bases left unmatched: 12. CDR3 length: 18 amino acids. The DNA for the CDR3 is TGCGCCAGCAGCCCCTTTGGACAGGGGGATCACTTGAACACTGAAGCTTTCTTT. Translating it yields CASSPFGQGDHLNTEAFF.

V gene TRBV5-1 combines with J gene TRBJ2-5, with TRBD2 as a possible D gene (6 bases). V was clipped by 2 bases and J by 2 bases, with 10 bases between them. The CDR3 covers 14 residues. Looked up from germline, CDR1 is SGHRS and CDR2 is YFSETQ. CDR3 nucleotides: TGCGCCAGCAGCTTAGGGACTCAACAAGAGACCCAGTACTTC. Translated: CASSLGTQQETQYF.

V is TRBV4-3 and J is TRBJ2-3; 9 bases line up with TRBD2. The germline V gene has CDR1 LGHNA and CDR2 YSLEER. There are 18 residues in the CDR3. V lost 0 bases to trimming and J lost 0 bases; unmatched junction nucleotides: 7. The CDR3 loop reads CASSQDRPSGTSTDTQYF. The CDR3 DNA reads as TGCGCCAGCAGCCAAGATAGGCCTAGCGGGACTAGCACAGATACGCAGTATTTT.

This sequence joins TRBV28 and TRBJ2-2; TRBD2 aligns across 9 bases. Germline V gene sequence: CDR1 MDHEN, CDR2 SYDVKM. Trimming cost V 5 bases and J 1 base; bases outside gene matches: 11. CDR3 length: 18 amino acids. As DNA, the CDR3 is TGTGCCAGCAGTACTAAAGCCTCTAGCGGGGTGAACACCGGGGAGCTGTTTTTT. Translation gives CASSTKASSGVNTGELFF.

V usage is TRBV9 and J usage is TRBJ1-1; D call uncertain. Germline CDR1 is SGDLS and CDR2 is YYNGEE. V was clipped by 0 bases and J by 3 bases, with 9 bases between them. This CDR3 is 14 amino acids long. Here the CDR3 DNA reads TGTGCCAGCAGCGTAGTAGTAGCAGACACTGAAGCTTTCTTT. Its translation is CASSVVVADTEAFF. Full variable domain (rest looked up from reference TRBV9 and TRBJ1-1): DSGVTQTPKHLITATGQRVTLRCSPRSGDLSVYWYQQSLDQGLQFLIQYYNGEERAKGNILERFSAQQFPDLHSELNLSSLELGDSALYFCASSVVVADTEAFFGQGTRLTVV.

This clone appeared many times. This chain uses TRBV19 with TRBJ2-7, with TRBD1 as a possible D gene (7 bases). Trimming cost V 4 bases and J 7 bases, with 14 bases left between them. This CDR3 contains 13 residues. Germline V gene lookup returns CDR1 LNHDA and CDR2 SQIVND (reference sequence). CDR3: CASSTNQGGEQYF. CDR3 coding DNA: TGTGCCAGTAGTACCAATCAGGGGGGAGAGCAGTACTTC.

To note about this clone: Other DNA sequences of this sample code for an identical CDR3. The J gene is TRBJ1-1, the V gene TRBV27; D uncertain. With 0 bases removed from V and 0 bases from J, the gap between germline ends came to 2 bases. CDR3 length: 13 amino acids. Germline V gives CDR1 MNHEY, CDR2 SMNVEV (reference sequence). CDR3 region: CASSLSVNTEAFF. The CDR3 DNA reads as TGTGCCAGCAGTTTATCGGTGAACACTGAAGCTTTCTTT.

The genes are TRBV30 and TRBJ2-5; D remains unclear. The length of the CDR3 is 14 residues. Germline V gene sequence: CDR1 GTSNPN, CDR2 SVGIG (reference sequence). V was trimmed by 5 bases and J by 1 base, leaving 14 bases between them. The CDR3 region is CAWEEDTIQETQYF. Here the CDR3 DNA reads TGTGCCTGGGAAGAAGACACGATCCAAGAGACCCAGTACTTC.

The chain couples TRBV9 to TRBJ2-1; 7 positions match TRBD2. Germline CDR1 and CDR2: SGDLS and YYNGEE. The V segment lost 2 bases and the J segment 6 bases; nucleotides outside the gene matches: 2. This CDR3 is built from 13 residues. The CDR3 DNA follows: TGTGCCAGCAGCGTCACGGGGGGCAATGAGCAGTTCTTC. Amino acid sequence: CASSVTGGNEQFF.